Shown below are 4 T cell receptor beta chains from a single sample sequenced in a study of early T cells in non-severe SARS-CoV-2 infection. Using its own MiXCR run on the 5' RACE reads, TCRdb lists one record per CDR3 protein. This table has tens of thousands of distinct CDR3 sequences, roughly 12% appearing once. The sequencing sample was made of whole blood. Receptors were obtained from an adult who was a healthcare worker with PCR-confirmed SARS-CoV-2 infection or an uninfected control (not recorded which).

This clonotype occurred a few times. The rearrangement uses TRBV6-5 and TRBJ1-2, with TRBD1 identical over 8 bases. With V trimmed by 6 bases and J by 4 bases, 7 bases remained unmatched. Germline CDR1 is MNHEY and CDR2 is SVGAGI. The CDR3 extends over 14 amino acids. The DNA of the CDR3 is TGTGCCAGCAGCTACCGGGACAGGTTCTATGGCTACACCTTC. Protein sequence: CASSYRDRFYGYTF.

This chain connects TRBV5-8 to TRBJ2-5; 8 nucleotides match TRBD2. This CDR3 is built from 16 residues. V shed 3 bases and J 4 bases; nucleotides not matched to a gene: 11. Germline values: CDR1 SGHTS, CDR2 YDEGEE. The CDR3 sequence: CASSSTRTSSGETQYF. In DNA form, the CDR3 reads TGTGCCAGCAGCTCTACCCGGACTAGCAGCGGAGAGACCCAGTACTTC. Supplemented by reference TRBV5-8 and TRBJ2-5, the full variable domain reads EAGVTQSPTHLIKTRGQQATLRCSPISGHTSVYWYQQALGLGLQFLLWYDEGEERNRGNFPPRFSGRQFPNYSSELNVNALELEDSALYLCASSSTRTSSGETQYFGPGTRLLVL.

The chain uses TRBV30 and TRBJ2-1, with D tentatively TRBD2 (5 bases). The CDR3 contains 12 residues. Germline loops: CDR1 GTSNPN, CDR2 SVGIG (reference sequence). V was pared by 7 bases and J by 4 bases, with 11 bases between. CDR3 loop: CAFGLIYNEQFF. DNA for the CDR3: TGTGCCTTCGGACTTATTTACAATGAGCAGTTCTTC.

The V gene is TRBV7-2, the J gene TRBJ2-3; 11 positions match TRBD2. The germline V gene has CDR1 SGHTA and CDR2 FQGNSA. The CDR3 runs to 17 residues. With 5 bases clipped from V and 5 bases from J, the junction kept 12 bases outside the gene matches. CDR3 protein: CASSPNLSGRAGDTQYF. The CDR3 bases are TGTGCCAGCAGCCCCAACCTTAGCGGGAGGGCGGGAGATACGCAGTATTTT.